Detailed here is one TCR beta chain. Its target is not known. Samples underwent the assay at deep level. In the authors' methods: ImmunoSEQ yielded junction-only sequences lacking quality scores, so filtering differed. Measured with immunoSEQ multiplex PCR; TCRdb has only the in-frame clones, and not every one. That table is the source of V, J and clone size, and D and trimming were worked out from the DNA. The table has 1.4 million or so clones, approximately 98.5% seen once. The sample originates from a study of shared clonotypes between healthy human individuals. Regarding the study as a whole: Lower generation probabilities were found for non-shared clonotypes than for those shared by all four donors.

Trimming cost V 7 bases and J 0 bases, with 11 bases left between them. The CDR3 extends over 14 amino acids. Germline CDR1 and CDR2: MNHNS and SASEGT. The chain is built from TRBV6-1 and TRBJ2-3; possible D gene TRBD1, 7 bases. The receptor was isolated from a man between 25 and 39 years old in good health. Sequencing was performed on naive CD4+ T cells sorted from blood. Subset indicated: CD45RA+ positively selected. The CDR3 DNA follows: TGTGCCAGCACCAGGGGGGCAAGCACAGATACGCAGTATTTT. Protein: CASTRGASTDTQYF.